Listed below are T cell receptor beta chains from one sample, sequenced in a study of blood T cell repertoires in COVID-19. TCRdb keeps only in-frame clones here, not all; method: immunoSEQ multiplex PCR. The sample gives around 250,000 clones, 65% to 90% of which show up once; roughly 4.6% is in the top ten. The sample consisted of peripheral blood. Receptors originate from a man aged 50-60 years with active or convalescent COVID-19. CDR3s include the opening cysteine and the closing phenylalanine or tryptophan. D genes are given only for firm matches. Clone sizes are given selectively: once, few, many, or a class where the clone is expanded.

V gene	D gene	clone size	J gene	CDR3 length	CDR3 DNA	CDR3 protein
TRBV30	TRBD1	.	TRBJ2-7	13	TGTGCCTGGGGCCGGGACAGGGACGAAGGGCAGTACTTC	CAWGRDRDEGQYF
TRBV18	.	.	TRBJ1-1	14	TGTGCCAGCTCACCACAGCAGGGGAACACTGAAGCTTTCTTT	CASSPQQGNTEAFF
TRBV28	TRBD1	.	TRBJ1-3	16	TGTGCCAGCAGTAGGACAGGGGGCTTGGTTGGAAACACCATATATTTT	CASSRTGGLVGNTIYF
TRBV18	.	.	TRBJ1-5	17	TGTGCCAGCTCACCGGGCGTCGGGCGGGACAGCAATCAGCCCCAGCATTTT	CASSPGVGRDSNQPQHF
TRBV2	TRBD1	.	TRBJ2-5	11	TGTGCCAGTCGGACAGGGGAGACCCAGTACTTC	CASRTGETQYF
TRBV12-3/TRBV12-4	.	.	TRBJ1-5	12	TGTGCCAGCAGTTTGTGGGGGGGTCCCCAGCATTTT	CASSLWGGPQHF
TRBV30	.	once	TRBJ2-7	12	TGTGCCTTCCACGGGCAGGGGGGCGAGCAGTACTTC	CAFHGQGGEQYF
TRBV16	.	once	TRBJ1-5	14	TGTGCCAGCAGCCGCCCATGGACAGATCAGCCCCAGCATTTT	CASSRPWTDQPQHF
TRBV30	.	once	TRBJ1-6	13	TGTGCCTGGAGTGTGGGAGATAATTCACCCCTCCACTTT	CAWSVGDNSPLHF
TRBV5-4	.	.	TRBJ2-7	13	TGTGCCAGCAGCTTGTCCAGTTCCTACGAGCAGTACTTC	CASSLSSSYEQYF
TRBV10-3	TRBD1	.	TRBJ2-2	15	TGTGCCATCGCTCCCGGGACAGGGAACACCGGGGAGCTGTTTTTT	CAIAPGTGNTGELFF
TRBV2	TRBD1	.	TRBJ1-6	14	TGTGCCAGCGGACAGGTTCTCAAGAGTTCACCCCTCCACTTT	CASGQVLKSSPLHF